This TCR beta chain emerged from a study of T cells after yellow fever vaccination. Overall study context: Fractions of limited cellularity were prepared by means of SMART-Seq v4 Ultra Low Input.

Study-level findings and limits: Contamination of FACS-sorted repertoires by abundant clonotypes from the bulk population could occur.

This CDR3 has 15 residues. J gave up 6 bases and V 1 base, and 0 bases lay outside the gene matches. Germline V gene sequence: CDR1 SGHVS, CDR2 FNYEAQ. 5'RACE template switching added a universal primer site and UMIs to TCR cDNA. TCRdb processed the 5' RACE reads anew with MiXCR; each CDR3 protein has one entry. The data contain a few hundred thousand distinct CDR3 sequences, about 4% of them singletons. This clonotype was detected only a few times. Its antigen is still unknown. This sample comprised PBMCs, obtained 5 days after the yellow fever booster vaccination. The J gene is TRBJ1-4, the V gene TRBV7-6; 12 nucleotides align to TRBD1. The receptor was isolated from a man aged 18 to 30 who received the YFV17D yellow fever vaccine. Written as DNA, the CDR3 is TGTGCCAGCAGCTTAGGGGACAGGGGGCATGAAAAACTGTTTTTT. Protein product: CASSLGDRGHEKLFF.